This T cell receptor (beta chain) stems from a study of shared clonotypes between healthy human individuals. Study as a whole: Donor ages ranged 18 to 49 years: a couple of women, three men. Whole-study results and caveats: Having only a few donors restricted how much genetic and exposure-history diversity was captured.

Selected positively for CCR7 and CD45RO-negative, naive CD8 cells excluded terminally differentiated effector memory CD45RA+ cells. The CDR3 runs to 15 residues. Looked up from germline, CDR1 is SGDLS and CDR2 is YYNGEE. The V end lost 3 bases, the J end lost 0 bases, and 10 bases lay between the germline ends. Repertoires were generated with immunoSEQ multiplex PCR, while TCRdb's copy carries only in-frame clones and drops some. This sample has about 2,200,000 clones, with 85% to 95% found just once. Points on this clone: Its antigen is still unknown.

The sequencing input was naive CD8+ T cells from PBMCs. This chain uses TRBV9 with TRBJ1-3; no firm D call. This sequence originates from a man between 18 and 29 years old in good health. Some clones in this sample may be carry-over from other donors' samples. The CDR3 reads CASSGRGTSGNTIYF. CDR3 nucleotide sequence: TGTGCCAGCAGCGGGAGAGGAACCTCTGGAAACACCATATATTTT.